A selection of T cell receptor beta chains follows, all from one sample in a study of blood T cell repertoires in COVID-19. The method was immunoSEQ multiplex PCR; TCRdb's version includes in-frame clones alone and lacks a portion of them. The data show under 300,000 clones, approximately 91% seen once. Sequencing was done on a sample of peripheral blood. These receptors came from a young man with COVID-19, enrolled during active disease. CDR3s include the opening cysteine and the closing phenylalanine or tryptophan. D genes are given only for firm matches.

j_call d_call v_call cdr3_nt cdr3_aa
TRBJ1-5 TRBD1 TRBV19 TGTGCCAGCAATGACAGGGGCAATGGTCAGCCCCAGCATTTT CASNDRGNGQPQHF
TRBJ1-5 TRBD1 TRBV6-5 TGTGCCAGCAGGGAGGACAGGGTTCAGCCCCAGCATTTT CASREDRVQPQHF
TRBJ1-2 - TRBV7-9 TGTGCCAGCAGCTCGACAGAAAACTATGGCTACACCTTC CASSSTENYGYTF
TRBJ2-5 TRBD1 TRBV5-1 TGCGCCAGCAGCACGACAGGGAACGGAGAGACCCAGTACTTC CASSTTGNGETQYF
TRBJ1-6 - TRBV5-6 TGTGCCAGCAGCCGGGGGAGGGGTATGAGGAATTCACCCCTCCACTTT CASSRGRGMRNSPLHF
TRBJ1-4 - TRBV27 TGTGCCAGCAGTTTAGGGAGGGGAGGTGAAAAACTGTTTTTT CASSLGRGGEKLFF
TRBJ2-1 TRBD1 TRBV5-6 TGTGCCAGCAGCTTGGTGGACAGGGTCCCCTCCTACAATGAGCAGTTCTTC CASSLVDRVPSYNEQFF
TRBJ2-7 - TRBV29-1 TGCAGCGTTGAGACGGGAACCTACGAGCAGTACTTC CSVETGTYEQYF
TRBJ1-1 - TRBV13 TGTGCCAGCAGCTCTTCGACAGCCTACTACACTGAAGCTTTCTTT CASSSSTAYYTEAFF
TRBJ2-7 TRBD1 TRBV19 TGTGCCAGTAGTAACCCGGGACAGGTGGGGTACTACGAGCAGTACTTC CASSNPGQVGYYEQYF
TRBJ1-2 TRBD1 TRBV27 TGTGCCAGCAGTCTAAGGGACAGCACAGGTGGCTACACCTTC CASSLRDSTGGYTF
TRBJ2-7 TRBD1 TRBV7-2 TGTGCCAGCAGCTTAGTGACAGGGATTTTCTACGAGCAGTACTTC CASSLVTGIFYEQYF
TRBJ1-2 - TRBV19 TGTGCCAGTAGTATAGCGTTTGAGGTTGGCTATGGCTACACCTTC CASSIAFEVGYGYTF
TRBJ1-1 TRBD1 TRBV5-4 TGTGCCAGCAGCTCCGACAGGGGCACTGAAGCTTTCTTT CASSSDRGTEAFF
TRBJ1-5 - TRBV4-1 TGCGCCAGCAGCCAATGGAACAAGGGGCAGCCCCAGCATTTT CASSQWNKGQPQHF
TRBJ2-7 - TRBV7-3 TGTGCCAGCAGCTCGGACACGACCTACGAGCAGTACTTC CASSSDTTYEQYF
TRBJ1-2 - TRBV5-1 TGCGCCAGCAGCTTGGAGTCCAGGGGAGCCTATGGCTACACCTTC CASSLESRGAYGYTF
TRBJ1-2 - TRBV10-3 TGTGCCATCAGTGCACAGGGTCACTATGGCTACACCTTC CAISAQGHYGYTF
TRBJ2-7 - TRBV4-2 TGTGCCAGCAGCGAAGGCAGGCTGTCGAGCTCCTACGAGCAGTACTTC CASSEGRLSSSYEQYF
TRBJ1-3 TRBD1 TRBV3-1/TRBV3-2 TGTGCCAGCAGCCAAGATGCGGCAGGGGGAGCCGGAAACACCATATATTTT CASSQDAAGGAGNTIYF
TRBJ2-1 - TRBV5-1 TGCGCCAGCAGCTACTACGCCCCGAGCTCCTACAATGAGCAGTTCTTC CASSYYAPSSYNEQFF
TRBJ1-4 TRBD1 TRBV18 TGTGCCAGCTCACCCTCTCAGGGGGCGCACGAAAAACTGTTTTTT CASSPSQGAHEKLFF
TRBJ2-7 TRBD2 TRBV20-1 TGCAGTGCTAGTAGCGGGGGGGGCGACAACGAGCAGTACTTC CSASSGGGDNEQYF
TRBJ1-2 TRBD1 TRBV30 TGTGCCTGGAGGACAGGGAGTTTTGGCTACACCTTC CAWRTGSFGYTF
TRBJ1-5 - TRBV29-1 TGCAGCGGGGGATCCCAGGGTGAGACGGGAGAGCCCCAGCATTTT CSGGSQGETGEPQHF
TRBJ1-1 TRBD1 TRBV5-1 TGCGCCAGCACACCGGGACAGCCGAACACTGAAGCTTTCTTT CASTPGQPNTEAFF